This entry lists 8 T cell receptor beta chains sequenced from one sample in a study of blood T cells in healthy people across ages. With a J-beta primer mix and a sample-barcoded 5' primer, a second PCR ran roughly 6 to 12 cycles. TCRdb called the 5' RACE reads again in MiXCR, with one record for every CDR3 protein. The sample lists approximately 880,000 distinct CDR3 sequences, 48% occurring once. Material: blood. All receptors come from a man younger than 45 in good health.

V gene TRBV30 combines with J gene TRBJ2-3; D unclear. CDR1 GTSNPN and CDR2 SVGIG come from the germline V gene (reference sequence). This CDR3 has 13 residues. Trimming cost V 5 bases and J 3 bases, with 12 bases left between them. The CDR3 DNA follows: TGTGCCTGGGGCATTAGTTTTACAGATACGCAGTATTTT. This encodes CAWGISFTDTQYF.

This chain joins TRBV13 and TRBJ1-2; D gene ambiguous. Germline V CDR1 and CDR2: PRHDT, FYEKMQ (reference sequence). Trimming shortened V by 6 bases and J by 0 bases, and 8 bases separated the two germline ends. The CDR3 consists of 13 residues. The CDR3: CASRWIANYGYTF. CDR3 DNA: TGTGCCAGCAGGTGGATTGCTAACTATGGCTACACCTTC.

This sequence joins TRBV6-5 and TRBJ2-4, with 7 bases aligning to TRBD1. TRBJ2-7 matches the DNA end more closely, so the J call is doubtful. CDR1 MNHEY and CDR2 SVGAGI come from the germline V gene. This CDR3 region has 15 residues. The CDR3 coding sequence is TGTGCCAGCAGTTCTGTGGACAGGCCGTCCTACGAGCAGTACTTC. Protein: CASSSVDRPSYEQYF.

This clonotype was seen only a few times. CDR3 amino acids: CASSLGAGVYEQYF. DNA for the CDR3: TGTGCCAGCAGCTTAGGAGCGGGGGTCTACGAGCAGTACTTC. The chain links TRBV11-1 to TRBJ2-7; TRBD2 matches at 8 bases. The CDR3 has 14 residues. V lost 1 base to trimming and J lost 3 bases; unmatched junction nucleotides: 2. Germline values: CDR1 SGHAT, CDR2 FQDESV (reference sequence).

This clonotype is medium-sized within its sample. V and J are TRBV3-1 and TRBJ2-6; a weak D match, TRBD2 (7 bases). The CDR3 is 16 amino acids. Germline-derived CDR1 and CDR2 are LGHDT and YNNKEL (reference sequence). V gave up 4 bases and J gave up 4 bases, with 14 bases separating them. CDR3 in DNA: TGTGCCAGCAGCCCAGAGGGGGGGTTCGGGGCCAACGTCCTGACTTTC. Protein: CASSPEGGFGANVLTF. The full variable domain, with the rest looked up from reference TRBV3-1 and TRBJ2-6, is DTAVSQTPKYLVTQMGNDKSIKCEQNLGHDTMYWYKQDSKKFLKIMFSYNNKELIINETVPNRFSPKSPDKAHLNLHINSLELGDSAVYFCASSPEGGFGANVLTFGAGSRLTVL.

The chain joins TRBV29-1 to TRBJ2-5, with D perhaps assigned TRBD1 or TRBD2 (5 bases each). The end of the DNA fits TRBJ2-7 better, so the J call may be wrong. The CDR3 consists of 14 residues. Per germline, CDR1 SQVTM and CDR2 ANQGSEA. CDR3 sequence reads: CSVDGRDAPYEQYF. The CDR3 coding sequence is TGCAGCGTTGATGGCCGGGACGCACCCTACGAGCAGTACTTC.

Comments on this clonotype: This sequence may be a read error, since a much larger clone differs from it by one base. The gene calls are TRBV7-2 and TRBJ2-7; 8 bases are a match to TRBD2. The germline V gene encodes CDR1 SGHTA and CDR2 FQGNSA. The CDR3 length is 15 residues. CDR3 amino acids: CVSSLAGRGAAEQYF. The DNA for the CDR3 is TGTGTCAGCAGCTTAGCAGGGCGGGGGGCCGCCGAGCAGTACTTC. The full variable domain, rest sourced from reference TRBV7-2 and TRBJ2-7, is GAGVSQSPSNKVTEKGKDVELRCDPISGHTALYWYRQSLGQGLEFLIYFQGNSAPDKSGLPSDRFSAERTGGSVSTLTIQRTQQEDSAVYLCVSSLAGRGAAEQYFGPGTRLTVT.

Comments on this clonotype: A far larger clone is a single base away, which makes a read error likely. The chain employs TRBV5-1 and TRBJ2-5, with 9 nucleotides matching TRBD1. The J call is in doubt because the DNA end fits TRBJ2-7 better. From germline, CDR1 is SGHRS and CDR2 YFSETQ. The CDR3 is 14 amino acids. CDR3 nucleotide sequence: TGCGCCAGCTCTCCGGGACAGGGCGCCTGCGAGCAGTACTTC. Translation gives CASSPGQGACEQYF.